This TCR beta chain is from a study of blood T cell repertoires in COVID-19. The assay was immunoSEQ multiplex PCR, and TCRdb's table has in-frame clones only and misses some. The table shows hundreds of thousands of clones, with 88% occurring only once. CDR1 is SGHRS, CDR2 YFSETQ, per germline. The length of the CDR3 is 14 residues. The V gene end was trimmed by 4 bases and the J gene end by 5 bases; junction bases not matched to a gene: 8. The sequence was collected from a woman in her 70s with COVID-19, enrolled during active disease. Specimen: peripheral blood. The chain links TRBV5-1 to TRBJ1-2, with 7 bases lining up with TRBD1. CDR3 amino acids: CASSASTGDYGYTF. In DNA form, the CDR3 reads TGCGCCAGCAGCGCCTCCACAGGGGATTATGGCTACACCTTC.